These 9 T cell receptor beta chains were all obtained from the same sample, sequenced in a study of cytomegalovirus exposure and HLA in healthy donors. Using immunoSEQ multiplex PCR, the repertoire was profiled, and TCRdb retains in-frame clones only, with some absent. Of some 330,000 clones in the sample, 86% were seen once. The specimen sequenced was PBMCs. These receptors were obtained from a woman under 30 in good health and CMV-seronegative.

This clone was observed a single time. V gene TRBV6-1 combines with J gene TRBJ1-5; 8 bases are shared with TRBD1. Germline loops: CDR1 MNHNS, CDR2 SASEGT. This CDR3 has 14 amino acids. V shed 4 bases, J shed 6 bases, and the junction held 5 bases outside the gene matches. The CDR3 region is CASSAQGATQPQHF. The CDR3 bases are TGTGCCAGCAGTGCTCAGGGGGCAACTCAGCCCCAGCATTTT.

The V call is TRBV28, the J call TRBJ1-4; 8 positions agree with TRBD1. CDR3 length: 15 residues. From germline, CDR1 is MDHEN and CDR2 SYDVKM. V was pared by 7 bases and J by 1 base, with 5 bases of the junction left unmatched. The CDR3 is CASTAGGGTNEKLFF. CDR3 DNA sequence: TGTGCCAGCACCGCAGGGGGCGGAACTAATGAAAAACTGTTTTTT.

This clone showed up just once. The V call is TRBV2, the J call TRBJ2-1; the D gene is possibly TRBD2 (6 bases). Trimming removed 2 bases at V and 2 bases at J, with 13 bases between. Germline lookup yields CDR1 SNHLY and CDR2 FYNNEI. There are 16 residues in the CDR3. The CDR3 sequence is CASSEITGATYNEQFF. As DNA, the CDR3 is TGTGCCAGCAGTGAAATCACGGGAGCGACCTACAATGAGCAGTTCTTC.

This rearrangement joins TRBV6-1 to TRBJ1-5, with 10 bases matching TRBD1. Trimming at V came to 4 bases and at J to 2 bases, leaving 5 bases not matched to a gene. CDR1 is MNHNS and CDR2 is SASEGT in the germline V gene. The CDR3 totals 16 residues. This CDR3 is CASSATGGLGNQPQHF. CDR3 in DNA: TGTGCCAGCAGTGCGACAGGGGGCCTGGGCAATCAGCCCCAGCATTTT.

This chain's CDR3 is CACQDRGSQPQHF. In DNA form, the CDR3 reads TGTGCCTGCCAAGACAGGGGGTCGCAGCCCCAGCATTTT. The rearrangement joins TRBV2 to TRBJ1-5; TRBD1 matches 9 bases. V was pared by 11 bases and J by 7 bases, with 9 bases of the junction left unmatched. The V gene's germline CDR1 is SNHLY and CDR2 FYNNEI. This CDR3 is built from 13 residues.

Here the CDR3 reads CASSLEVAAETQYF. The CDR3 nucleotides are TGTGCCAGCAGTTTAGAAGTGGCGGCGGAGACCCAGTACTTC. The V and J genes are TRBV27 and TRBJ2-5, with unresolved D. Trimming took 2 bases from V and 5 from J, leaving 12 bases between them. Germline V gene sequence: CDR1 MNHEY, CDR2 SMNVEV (reference sequence). The CDR3 is 14 residues long.

This clone was picked up one time. V is TRBV28 and J is TRBJ2-7; 7 bases fit TRBD1. Germline CDR1 reads MDHEN; CDR2 reads SYDVKM. CDR3 length equals 13 residues. The V and J ends lost 7 bases and 3 bases, in that order; junction bases with no gene match: 6. This CDR3 is CASIKWDSYEQYF. CDR3 bases: TGTGCCAGCATTAAATGGGACAGCTACGAGCAGTACTTC.

This chain connects TRBV7-8 to TRBJ2-1, with 10 bases matching TRBD2. The ends lost 5 bases at V and 12 bases at J; junction bases unmatched: 13. CDR3 length: 15 amino acids. CDR1 and CDR2 from the germline V gene are SGHVS and FQNEAQ. The CDR3 DNA is TGTGCCAGCAGCCCGACTAGCGGGCGAGTTGGATGGCAGTTCTTC. This translates into CASSPTSGRVGWQFF.

J is TRBJ2-6 and V is TRBV10-3; D not resolved. Trimming pared 3 bases from V and 0 bases from J, leaving 12 bases between. The CDR3 loop spans 17 amino acids. Germline V CDR1 and CDR2: ENHRY, SYGVKD. CDR3 in DNA: TGTGCCATCAGTGATCAGGTCTCGATCTCTGGGGCCAACGTCCTGACTTTC. Its protein is CAISDQVSISGANVLTF.